Listed below are T cell receptor beta chains from one sample, sequenced in a study of CD8 T cells in ankylosing spondylitis. TCRdb processed the 5' RACE reads anew with MiXCR; each CDR3 protein has one entry. The sample records more than 250,000 distinct CDR3 sequences, roughly 12% being singletons. Sequencing was done on a sample of blood, either unsorted or a sorted T cell fraction (not recorded which). The receptors here all came from a female donor with ankylosing spondylitis or in good health (not recorded which). Each CDR3 is given with its conserved first and last residue. The D gene is left open where the match is weak. Size tells how often a clone was seen (once, few, many) or the class of an expanded clone, and some rows leave it out.

D | J | size | V | CDR3 | DNA
NA | TRBJ2-7 | few | TRBV20-1 | CSASGASYEQYF | TGCAGTGCTAGCGGGGCCTCCTACGAGCAGTACTTC
NA | TRBJ1-5 | NA | TRBV6-5 | CASSYSYPSRQPQHF | TGTGCCAGCAGTTACTCGTACCCTTCTCGGCAGCCCCAGCATTTT
NA | TRBJ2-4 | few | TRBV10-3 | CAIQGSGTDIQYF | TGTGCTATCCAGGGGTCGGGCACGGACATTCAGTACTTC
NA | TRBJ1-1 | many | TRBV7-9 | CASFRGKNTEAFF | TGTGCCAGCTTTCGGGGGAAGAACACTGAAGCTTTCTTT
TRBD2 | TRBJ2-1 | many | TRBV20-1 | CSARVTSGRAGEQFF | TGCAGTGCTAGGGTGACTAGCGGGAGAGCTGGTGAGCAGTTCTTC
TRBD1 | TRBJ1-1 | many | TRBV28 | CASSVQGTVGTEAFF | TGTGCCAGCAGTGTACAGGGGACTGTTGGCACTGAAGCTTTCTTT
NA | TRBJ1-2 | many | TRBV7-9 | CASSSQGTNYGYTF | TGTGCCAGCAGCTCGCAGGGAACCAACTATGGCTACACCTTC
NA | TRBJ1-2 | NA | TRBV29-1 | CSVVSGYTF | TGCAGCGTTGTATCTGGCTACACCTTC
NA | TRBJ2-7 | many | TRBV5-1 | CASRDGLSYEQYF | TGCGCCAGCAGGGACGGCCTCTCCTACGAGCAGTACTTC
NA | TRBJ2-2 | few | TRBV20-1 | CSALIAITGELFF | TGCAGTGCTCTAATAGCGATCACCGGGGAGCTGTTTTTT
NA | TRBJ1-4 | many | TRBV20-1 | CSATRDTAEKLFF | TGCAGTGCAACAAGGGACACGGCTGAAAAACTGTTTTTT
NA | TRBJ2-5 | many | TRBV29-1 | CSTGETQYF | TGCAGTACCGGAGAGACCCAGTACTTC
TRBD1 | TRBJ2-5 | NA | TRBV5-1 | CASSLEGQYQETQYF | TGCGCCAGCAGCTTGGAGGGACAGTACCAAGAGACCCAGTACTTC
NA | TRBJ1-1 | once | TRBV5-1 | CASRSRVNTEAFF | TGCGCCAGCAGATCCAGGGTGAACACTGAAGCTTTCTTT
NA | TRBJ1-5 | NA | TRBV7-2 | CASSSTSGNQPQHF | TGTGCCAGCAGCTCAACTAGTGGCAATCAGCCCCAGCATTTT
NA | TRBJ2-7 | NA | TRBV12-3/TRBV12-4 | CASSLMQGPYEQYF | TGTGCCAGCAGCTTAATGCAGGGGCCCTACGAGCAGTACTTC
NA | TRBJ1-4 | many | TRBV20-1 | CSVPPADGYEKLFF | TGCAGTGTCCCACCGGCAGATGGTTATGAAAAACTGTTTTTT
TRBD1 | TRBJ2-1 | many | TRBV3-1 | CARTGKAYNEQFF | TGTGCCAGGACAGGGAAGGCCTACAATGAGCAGTTCTTC
NA | TRBJ2-4 | many | TRBV6-1 | CASSLSLAKNIQYF | TGTGCCAGCAGCCTCTCATTAGCCAAAAACATTCAGTACTTC
TRBD2 | TRBJ2-2 | many | TRBV6-5 | CASSSSGVTGELFF | TGTGCCAGCAGTTCTAGCGGGGTCACCGGGGAGCTGTTTTTT